This T cell receptor (beta chain) was sequenced in a study of CD8+ T cells in alopecia areata. General observations from the study: Normal skin's resident alphabeta T cells are sequenced alongside lesional scalp T cells.

Note on this clone: Its antigen is not known.

V lost 8 bases and J lost 9, with 8 bases in between. CDR1 and CDR2 (germline): MNHEY, SMNVEV (reference sequence). The CDR3 is made up of 10 amino acids. Extraction of RNA preceded its reverse transcription into cDNA, which served as the sequencing template. The protocol was immunoSEQ multiplex PCR, while the TCRdb copy is restricted to in-frame clones and leaves out a portion. The data contain approximately 150,000 clones, 87% of them singletons. Those with alopecia areata gave lesional scalp punch biopsies and peripheral blood. The sequence was obtained from a human donor with alopecia areata. This chain links TRBV27 with TRBJ2-4, with a tentative D call TRBD2 (6 bases). The source was CD8+ T cells sorted from blood, collected at week 0. In DNA, the CDR3 is TGTGCCAGCGGGCGGGGCATTCAGTACTTC. It translates to CASGRGIQYF.